This is a list of T cell receptor beta chains from one sample in a study of stem cell transplantation in POMP-related autoinflammatory disease. This table comes from immunoSEQ multiplex PCR, and its TCRdb copy is limited to in-frame clones, with some not included. The repertoire holds approximately 23,000 clones, roughly four fifths seen once, with over 2.5% in the top ten. The source was CD4+ T cells from PBMCs, collected before stem cell transplantation. The receptors were gathered from a human donor with POMP-related autoinflammation and immune dysregulation (PRAID). CDR3s include the opening cysteine and the closing phenylalanine or tryptophan. D genes are given only for firm matches. Not every row has a clone size; where given, it reads once, few, many or a size class.

clone_size j_call d_call v_call cdr3_nt cdr3_aa
. TRBJ1-2 . TRBV19 TGTGCCAGTAGCCCGGCAGGGGCGTCTAACTATGGCTACACCTTC CASSPAGASNYGYTF
. TRBJ2-1 . TRBV11-3 TGTGCCAGCAGCTTAGAAAACCCCAGCGTGGACAATGAGCAGTTCTTC CASSLENPSVDNEQFF
. TRBJ1-3 . TRBV5-4 TGTGCCAGCAGGCCATGGAGGTCTGGAAACACCATATATTTT CASRPWRSGNTIYF
. TRBJ2-1 TRBD2 TRBV4-1 TGCGCCAGCAGTCCCGTGGGATTAGCTAGCGGGAGTATCAATGAGCAGTTCTTC CASSPVGLASGSINEQFF
. TRBJ2-3 . TRBV7-6 TGTGCCAGCAGCCCAGCCCGGGGGCTAAGGGACGGGCATACGCAGTATTTT CASSPARGLRDGHTQYF
few TRBJ1-1 . TRBV5-6 TGTGCCAGCAGCTTCCATACAGGAGAAGCTTTCTTT CASSFHTGEAFF
few TRBJ2-2 . TRBV2 TGTGCCAGCAGTTCTCACCGGGCCCCCAGGGAGCTGTTTTTT CASSSHRAPRELFF
. TRBJ2-5 TRBD2 TRBV7-6 TGTGCCAGCAGCTTCGGGACTAGCGGGGGGAAGTACCAAGAGACCCAGTACTTC CASSFGTSGGKYQETQYF
. TRBJ1-5 . TRBV28 TGTGCCAGCAGCCCACTCGCGGGGGCCGTCAATCAGCCCCAGCATTTT CASSPLAGAVNQPQHF
. TRBJ2-1 TRBD2 TRBV28 TGTGCCAGTGTAATAGCGGGAGGGGTTATAGATGAGCAGTTCTTC CASVIAGGVIDEQFF
. TRBJ1-1 . TRBV28 TGTGCCAGCAGTGTCTCGACAGTGAGCACTGAAGCTTTCTTT CASSVSTVSTEAFF
few TRBJ1-5 TRBD1 TRBV12-5 TGTGCTAGTGGTACAGGGGGCAATCAGCCCCAGCATTTT CASGTGGNQPQHF
. TRBJ2-1 . TRBV30 TGTGCCTGGAGCTCTATAGGGCGGGGACAATACAATGAGCAGTTCTTC CAWSSIGRGQYNEQFF
. TRBJ2-3 . TRBV19 TGTGCCAGTAGTCCACACGCTAGCACAGATACGCAGTATTTT CASSPHASTDTQYF
. TRBJ2-1 TRBD2 TRBV2 TGTGCCAGCAGTCGGGAGGGGTATGAGCAGTTCTTC CASSREGYEQFF
. TRBJ2-7 . TRBV28 TGTGCCAGCAGCTTAAGGTGGCACAACTTCTACGAGCAGTACTTC CASSLRWHNFYEQYF
. TRBJ2-7 . TRBV18 TGTGCCAGCTCCCGGGGGACCGTGACCTACGAGCAGTACTTC CASSRGTVTYEQYF
. TRBJ1-1 . TRBV11-2 TGTGCCAGCAGCTTTTCTTTTCAGGGGCTCGGGACTGAAGCTTTCTTT CASSFSFQGLGTEAFF
. TRBJ1-1 . TRBV7-3 TGTGCCAGCAGCTTGGGGGCTACGAGTACTGAAGCTTTCTTT CASSLGATSTEAFF
. TRBJ1-1 . TRBV19 TGTGCCAGTAGTATACCGGGGGCCACTGAAGCTTTCTTT CASSIPGATEAFF
. TRBJ2-2 . TRBV4-1 TGCGCCAGCAGCCAAGAACGCCAGATGAACACCGGGGAGCTGTTTTTT CASSQERQMNTGELFF
few TRBJ1-1 . TRBV29-1 TGCAGCGCTTCAAACACTGAAGCTTTCTTT CSASNTEAFF
few TRBJ1-4 . TRBV4-2 TGTGCCAGCAGCCAAGATATCCGGACTAATGAAAAACTGTTTTTT CASSQDIRTNEKLFF
. TRBJ2-5 . TRBV5-8 TGTGCCAGCAGCCTCGGGACGGTCCAAGAGACCCAGTACTTC CASSLGTVQETQYF
. TRBJ2-3 TRBD2 TRBV23-1 TGCGCCAGCAGTCTAGCGGGAGATCCAGATACGCAGTATTTT CASSLAGDPDTQYF
. TRBJ1-2 . TRBV5-1 TGCGCCAGCAGCTTTAGCTTACAGGGAGATGGCTACACCTTC CASSFSLQGDGYTF
. TRBJ1-2 . TRBV7-9 TGTGCCAGCAGCTTAGGAGGGGATGGCTACACCTTC CASSLGGDGYTF
. TRBJ2-4 . TRBV28 TGTGCCAGCAGTTTACTCCCCAGCCACCAAAACATTCAGTACTTC CASSLLPSHQNIQYF
. TRBJ2-3 . TRBV9 TGTGCCAGCAGCTCCCCGGAACAGCCCACAGATACGCAGTATTTT CASSSPEQPTDTQYF
. TRBJ2-6 . TRBV9 TGTGCCAGCAGCGTAGCTACGCAGGGTGCTGGGGCCAACGTCCTGACTTTC CASSVATQGAGANVLTF
. TRBJ2-2 . TRBV5-1 TGCGCCAGCTGTCCGGCCAGGGGCTTACCCGGGGAGCTGTTTTTT CASCPARGLPGELFF
. TRBJ1-3 . TRBV6-5 TGTGCCAGCAGTTACTCTGGGGGAAACACCATATATTTT CASSYSGGNTIYF
. TRBJ2-1 . TRBV2 TGTGCCAGCCGTGACAGCATAAACAATGAGCAGTTCTTC CASRDSINNEQFF
. TRBJ2-3 TRBD1 TRBV29-1 TGCAGCGTTGAAGATGAGACAGGGGGATGGGATACGCAGTATTTT CSVEDETGGWDTQYF
. TRBJ2-1 . TRBV2 TGTGCCAGCAGTGACCTACGGGCCAGCTACAATGAGCAGTTCTTC CASSDLRASYNEQFF
. TRBJ2-1 TRBD2 TRBV5-4 TGTGCCAGCAGCTTGGACCTAGCGGGGGGCCGGCCTGAGCAGTTCTTC CASSLDLAGGRPEQFF
. TRBJ2-2 TRBD1 TRBV10-3 TGTGCCATCAGTGAGGGGACAGGGGCCGGGGAGCTGTTTTTT CAISEGTGAGELFF
. TRBJ2-7 . TRBV30 TGTGCCTACTGGAAAGCGAAGCAGTACTTC CAYWKAKQYF
few TRBJ1-2 . TRBV7-2 TGTGCCAGCAGCTTATGGGGGGGATCGGGCTACACCTTC CASSLWGGSGYTF
. TRBJ2-3 TRBD2 TRBV7-2 TGTGCCAGCAGCTTTTGGGGCGGGGGGCGGTCGGTCACAGATACGCAGTATTTT CASSFWGGGRSVTDTQYF
. TRBJ1-1 TRBD1 TRBV6-5 TGTGCCAGCAGTTACGACAGGGGGAACACTGAAGCTTTCTTT CASSYDRGNTEAFF
few TRBJ2-3 TRBD1 TRBV14 TGTGCCAGCAGCCAGGGACAGGGGTGGGATACGCAGTATTTT CASSQGQGWDTQYF
. TRBJ2-3 . TRBV5-1 TGCGCCAGCAGCTTGTCAGATACGCAGTATTTT CASSLSDTQYF
. TRBJ2-1 . TRBV6-5 TGTGCCAGCAGTTACTCGAGTCAGTTCCCCTACAATGAGCAGTTCTTC CASSYSSQFPYNEQFF
few TRBJ1-2 . TRBV5-4 TGTGCCAGCAGCCTAACGGGCAGGGAATACTATGGCTACACCTTC CASSLTGREYYGYTF
once TRBJ2-1 . TRBV7-8 TGTGCCAGCAGCTTAGATGTGGGAACTCCTCGTGAGCAGTTCTTC CASSLDVGTPREQFF
. TRBJ1-2 TRBD1 TRBV6-5 TGTGCCAGCAGTTACTTGACAGGGATCGGCTACACCTTC CASSYLTGIGYTF
few TRBJ2-5 . TRBV2 TGTGCCAGCAGTGGGGACTTAGGTGGAGGGGAGACCCAGTACTTC CASSGDLGGGETQYF
. TRBJ2-3 . TRBV27 TGTGCCAGCAGCCCCGAAACTACCGGTACGCAGTATTTT CASSPETTGTQYF
. TRBJ2-1 TRBD2 TRBV15 TGTGCCACCAGCAGGGGACTAGCGGGTCGTTCTAGCTCCTACAATGAGCAGTTCTTC CATSRGLAGRSSSYNEQFF
. TRBJ1-1 . TRBV5-3 TGTGCCAGAAGCTTTAGGACCAGGGCTGAAGCTTTCTTT CARSFRTRAEAFF
. TRBJ2-2 TRBD2 TRBV11-2 TGTGCCAGCACACTGCGGGAGATGGACACCGGGGAGCTGTTTTTT CASTLREMDTGELFF
. TRBJ2-1 TRBD2 TRBV19 TGTGCCAGTAGTATAACGGGAGGACTTGGATTGGCTGAGCAGTTCTTC CASSITGGLGLAEQFF
. TRBJ1-1 . TRBV30 TGTGCCTGGAGCACGTCAGGGAACACTGAAGCTTTCTTT CAWSTSGNTEAFF
. TRBJ1-6 . TRBV15 TGTGCCACCAGTCCCAGGGCCACCTATAATTCACCCCTCCACTTT CATSPRATYNSPLHF
. TRBJ2-1 TRBD2 TRBV18 TGTGCCAGCTCACCGCGGGGGGACACCTACAATGAGCAGTTCTTC CASSPRGDTYNEQFF
. TRBJ2-7 TRBD2 TRBV10-3 TGTGCCATCAGTGGGGGGGGGACTAGCGGCGAGCAGTACTTC CAISGGGTSGEQYF